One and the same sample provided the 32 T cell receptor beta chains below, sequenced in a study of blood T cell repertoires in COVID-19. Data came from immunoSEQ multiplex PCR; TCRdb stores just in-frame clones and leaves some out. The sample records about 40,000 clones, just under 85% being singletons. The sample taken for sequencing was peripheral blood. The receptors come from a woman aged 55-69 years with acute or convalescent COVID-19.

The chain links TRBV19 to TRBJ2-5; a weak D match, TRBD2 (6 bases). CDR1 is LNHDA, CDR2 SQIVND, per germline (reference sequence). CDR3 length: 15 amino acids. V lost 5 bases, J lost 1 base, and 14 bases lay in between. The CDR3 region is CASSFQTGSQETQYF. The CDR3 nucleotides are TGTGCCAGTAGTTTCCAGACCGGGAGCCAAGAGACCCAGTACTTC.

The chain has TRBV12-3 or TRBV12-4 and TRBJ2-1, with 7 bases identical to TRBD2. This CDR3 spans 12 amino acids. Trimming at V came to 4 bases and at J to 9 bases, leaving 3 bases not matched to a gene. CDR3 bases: TGTGCCAGCAGTTCCCGCGGGGGTGAGCAGTTCTTC. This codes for CASSSRGGEQFF.

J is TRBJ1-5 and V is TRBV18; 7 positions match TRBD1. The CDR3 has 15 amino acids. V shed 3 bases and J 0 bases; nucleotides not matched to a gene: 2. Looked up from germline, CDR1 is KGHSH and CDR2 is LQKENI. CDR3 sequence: CASSPGTVSNQPQHF. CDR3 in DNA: TGTGCCAGCTCACCGGGGACAGTTAGCAATCAGCCCCAGCATTTT.

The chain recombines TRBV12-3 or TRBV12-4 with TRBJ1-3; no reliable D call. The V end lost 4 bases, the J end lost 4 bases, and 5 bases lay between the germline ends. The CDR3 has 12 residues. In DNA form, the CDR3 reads TGTGCCAGCAGTTCACAGGGAAACACCATATATTTT. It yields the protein CASSSQGNTIYF.

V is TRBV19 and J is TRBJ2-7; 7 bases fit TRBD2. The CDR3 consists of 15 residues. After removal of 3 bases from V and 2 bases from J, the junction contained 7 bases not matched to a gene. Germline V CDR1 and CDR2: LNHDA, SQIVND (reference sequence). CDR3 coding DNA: TGTGCCAGTAGTATCTCGCTGGGAGGGGCCTACGAGCAGTACTTC. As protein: CASSISLGGAYEQYF.

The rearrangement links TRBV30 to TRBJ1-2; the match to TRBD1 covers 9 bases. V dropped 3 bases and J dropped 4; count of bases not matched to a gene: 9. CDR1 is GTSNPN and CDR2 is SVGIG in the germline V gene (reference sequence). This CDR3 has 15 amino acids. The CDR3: CAWRRSGQGFYGYTF. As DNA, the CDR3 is TGTGCCTGGAGAAGGTCGGGACAGGGCTTCTATGGCTACACCTTC.

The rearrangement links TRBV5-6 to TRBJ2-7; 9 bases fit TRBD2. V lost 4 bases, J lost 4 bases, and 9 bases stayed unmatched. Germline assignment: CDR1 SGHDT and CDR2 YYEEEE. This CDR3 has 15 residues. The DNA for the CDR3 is TGTGCCAGCAGCCGCCCCCTTAGCGGGAGTTACGAGCAGTACTTC. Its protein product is CASSRPLSGSYEQYF.

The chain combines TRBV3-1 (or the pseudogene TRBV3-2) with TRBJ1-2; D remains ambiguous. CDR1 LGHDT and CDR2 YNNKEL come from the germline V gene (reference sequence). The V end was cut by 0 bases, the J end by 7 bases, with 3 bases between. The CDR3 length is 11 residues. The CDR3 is CASSQDSGYTF. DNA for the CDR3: TGTGCCAGCAGCCAAGATAGTGGCTACACCTTC.

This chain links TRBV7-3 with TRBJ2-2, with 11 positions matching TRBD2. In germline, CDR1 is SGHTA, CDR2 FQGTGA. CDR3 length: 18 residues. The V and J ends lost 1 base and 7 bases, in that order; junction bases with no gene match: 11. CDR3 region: CASSLNLIAGGRSGELFF. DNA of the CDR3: TGTGCCAGCAGCTTAAACTTAATAGCGGGAGGGCGAAGCGGGGAGCTGTTTTTT.

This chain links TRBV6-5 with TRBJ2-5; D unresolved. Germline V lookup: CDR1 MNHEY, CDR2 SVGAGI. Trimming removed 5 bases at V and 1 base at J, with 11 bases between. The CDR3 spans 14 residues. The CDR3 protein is CASSSTATQETQYF. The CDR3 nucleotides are TGTGCCAGCAGTAGTACAGCCACCCAAGAGACCCAGTACTTC.

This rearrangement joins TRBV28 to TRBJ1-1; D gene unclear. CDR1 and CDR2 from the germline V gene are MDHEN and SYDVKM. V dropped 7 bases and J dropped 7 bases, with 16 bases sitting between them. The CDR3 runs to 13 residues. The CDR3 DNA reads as TGTGCCAGCACCCCCATGTTGGGAGTTGAAGCTTTCTTT. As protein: CASTPMLGVEAFF.

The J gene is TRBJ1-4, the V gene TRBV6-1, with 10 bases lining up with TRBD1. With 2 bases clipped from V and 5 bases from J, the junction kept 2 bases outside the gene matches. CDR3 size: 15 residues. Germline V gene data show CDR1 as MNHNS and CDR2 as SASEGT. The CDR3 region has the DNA TGTGCCAGCAGTGAACTGACAGGGGGCAATGAAAAACTGTTTTTT. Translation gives CASSELTGGNEKLFF.

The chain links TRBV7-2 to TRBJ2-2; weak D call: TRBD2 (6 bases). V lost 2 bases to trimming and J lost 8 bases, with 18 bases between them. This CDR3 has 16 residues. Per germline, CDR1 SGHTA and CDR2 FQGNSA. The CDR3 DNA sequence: TGTGCCAGCAGCTTAATGGTACCTAGCGTGCCGGGGGAGCTGTTTTTT. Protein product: CASSLMVPSVPGELFF.

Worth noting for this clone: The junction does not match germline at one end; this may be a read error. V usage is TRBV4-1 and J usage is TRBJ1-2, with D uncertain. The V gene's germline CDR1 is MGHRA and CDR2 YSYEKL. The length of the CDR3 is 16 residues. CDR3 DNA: TGCGCCAGCAGCCAAGAGGTGTCGGGGTTTGACTACGGCTACACCTTC. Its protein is CASSQEVSGFDYGYTF.

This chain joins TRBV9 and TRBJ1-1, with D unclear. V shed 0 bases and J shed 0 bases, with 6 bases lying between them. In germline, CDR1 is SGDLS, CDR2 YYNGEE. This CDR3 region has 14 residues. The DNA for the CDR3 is TGTGCCAGCAGCGTAGGCGGGATGAACACTGAAGCTTTCTTT. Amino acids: CASSVGGMNTEAFF.

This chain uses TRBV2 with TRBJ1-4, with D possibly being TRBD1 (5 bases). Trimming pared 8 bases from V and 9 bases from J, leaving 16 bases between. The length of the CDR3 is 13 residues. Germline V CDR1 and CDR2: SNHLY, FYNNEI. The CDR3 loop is CASGRRGPKKLFF. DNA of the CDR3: TGTGCCAGCGGTCGGCGGGGCCCGAAAAAACTGTTTTTT.

The CDR3 sequence is CASSSFYALSSGNTIYF. The CDR3 DNA reads as TGTGCCAGCAGCTCCTTCTATGCTCTGAGCTCTGGAAACACCATATATTTT. The rearrangement uses TRBV7-6 and TRBJ1-3; no firm D call. V lost 4 bases to trimming and J lost 0 bases, with 16 bases between them. Looked up from germline, CDR1 is SGHVS and CDR2 is FNYEAQ. The CDR3 covers 17 residues.

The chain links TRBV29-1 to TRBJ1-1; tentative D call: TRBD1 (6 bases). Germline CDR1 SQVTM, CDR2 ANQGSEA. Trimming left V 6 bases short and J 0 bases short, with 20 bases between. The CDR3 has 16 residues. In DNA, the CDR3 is TGCAGCGTCACCTTACAGGGATTCAGGATGAACACTGAAGCTTTCTTT. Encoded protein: CSVTLQGFRMNTEAFF.

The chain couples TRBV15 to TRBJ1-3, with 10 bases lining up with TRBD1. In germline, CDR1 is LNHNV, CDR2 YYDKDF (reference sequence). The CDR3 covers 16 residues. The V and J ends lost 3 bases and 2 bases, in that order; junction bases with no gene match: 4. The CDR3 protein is CATSRGQGYTGNTIYF. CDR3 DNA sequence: TGTGCCACCAGCAGGGGACAGGGGTACACTGGAAACACCATATATTTT.

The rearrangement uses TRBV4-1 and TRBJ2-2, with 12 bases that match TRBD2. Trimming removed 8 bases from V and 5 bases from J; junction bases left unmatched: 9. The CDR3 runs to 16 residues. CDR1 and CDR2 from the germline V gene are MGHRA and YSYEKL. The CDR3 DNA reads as TGCGCCAGCGGGGTTAGGACTAGCGGGATAACCGGGGAGCTGTTTTTT. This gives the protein CASGVRTSGITGELFF.

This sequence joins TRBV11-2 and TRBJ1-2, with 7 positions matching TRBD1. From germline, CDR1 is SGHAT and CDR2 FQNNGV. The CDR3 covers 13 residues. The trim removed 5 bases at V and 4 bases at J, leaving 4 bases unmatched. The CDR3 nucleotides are TGTGCCAGCAGCCCGGACAGGAGCTATGGCTACACCTTC. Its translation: CASSPDRSYGYTF.

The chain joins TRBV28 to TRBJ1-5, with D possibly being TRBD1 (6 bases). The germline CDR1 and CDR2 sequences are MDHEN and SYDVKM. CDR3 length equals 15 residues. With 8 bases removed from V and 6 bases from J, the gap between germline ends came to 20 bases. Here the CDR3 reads CASRFLQGGGQPQHF. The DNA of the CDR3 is TGTGCCAGCCGGTTCTTACAGGGCGGCGGTCAGCCCCAGCATTTT.

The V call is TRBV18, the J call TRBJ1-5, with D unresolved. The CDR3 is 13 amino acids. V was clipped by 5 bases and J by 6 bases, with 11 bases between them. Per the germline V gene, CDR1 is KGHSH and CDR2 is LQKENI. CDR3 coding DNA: TGTGCCAGCTCAATCGGGAGCGGTCAGCCCCAGCATTTT. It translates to CASSIGSGQPQHF.

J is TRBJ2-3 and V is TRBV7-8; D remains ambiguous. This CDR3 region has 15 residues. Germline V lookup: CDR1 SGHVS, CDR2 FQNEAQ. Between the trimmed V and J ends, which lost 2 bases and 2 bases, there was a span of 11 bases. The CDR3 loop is CASSLMGSSTDTQYF. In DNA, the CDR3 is TGTGCCAGCAGCTTAATGGGCAGCTCCACAGATACGCAGTATTTT.

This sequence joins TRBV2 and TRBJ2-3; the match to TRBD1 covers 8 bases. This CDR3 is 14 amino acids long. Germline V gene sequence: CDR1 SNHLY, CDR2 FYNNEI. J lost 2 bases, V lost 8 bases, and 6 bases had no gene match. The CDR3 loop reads CASLWDRITDTQYF. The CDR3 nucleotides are TGTGCCAGCCTTTGGGACAGGATCACAGATACGCAGTATTTT.

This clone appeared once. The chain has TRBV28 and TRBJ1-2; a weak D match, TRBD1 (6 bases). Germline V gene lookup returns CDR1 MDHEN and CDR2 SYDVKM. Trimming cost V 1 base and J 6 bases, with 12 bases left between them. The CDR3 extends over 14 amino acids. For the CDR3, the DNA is TGTGCCAGCAGTTTATTTTCCAGGGGAGATGGCTACACCTTC. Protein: CASSLFSRGDGYTF.

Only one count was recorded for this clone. CDR3 loop: CAWNSLGPSGKLFF. As DNA, the CDR3 is TGTGCCTGGAACTCACTGGGGCCGTCCGGGAAACTGTTTTTT. The V and J genes are TRBV30 and TRBJ1-4, with a weak D call TRBD1 (5 bases). This CDR3 has 14 amino acids. CDR1 GTSNPN and CDR2 SVGIG come from the germline V gene (reference sequence). Trimming removed 4 bases at V and 11 bases at J, with 20 bases between.

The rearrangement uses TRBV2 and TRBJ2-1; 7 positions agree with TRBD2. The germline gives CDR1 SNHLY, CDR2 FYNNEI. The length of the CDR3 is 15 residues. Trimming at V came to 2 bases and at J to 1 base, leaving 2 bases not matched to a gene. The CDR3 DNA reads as TGTGCCAGCAGTGAAAATAGCGGGTCCTACAATGAGCAGTTCTTC. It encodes CASSENSGSYNEQFF.

The CDR3 is CASSPGQGSRETQYF. The CDR3 coding sequence is TGTGCCAGCTCACCGGGTCAGGGGTCACGGGAGACCCAGTACTTC. The rearrangement joins TRBV18 to TRBJ2-5, with D perhaps TRBD1 (6 bases). Trimming shortened V by 3 bases and J by 5 bases, and 16 bases separated the two germline ends. Per the germline V gene, CDR1 is KGHSH and CDR2 is LQKENI. This CDR3 has 15 amino acids. The complete variable domain, with remaining parts taken from reference TRBV18 and TRBJ2-5, reads NAGVMQNPRHLVRRRGQEARLRCSPMKGHSHVYWYRQLPEEGLKFMVYLQKENIIDESGMPKERFSAEFPKEGPSILRIQQVVRGDSAAYFCASSPGQGSRETQYFGPGTRLLVL.

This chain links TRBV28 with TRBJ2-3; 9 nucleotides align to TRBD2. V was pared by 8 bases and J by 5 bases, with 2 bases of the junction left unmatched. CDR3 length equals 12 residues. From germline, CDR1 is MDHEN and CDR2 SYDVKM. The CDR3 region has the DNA TGTGCCAGCGGACTAGCGCAAGATACGCAGTATTTT. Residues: CASGLAQDTQYF.

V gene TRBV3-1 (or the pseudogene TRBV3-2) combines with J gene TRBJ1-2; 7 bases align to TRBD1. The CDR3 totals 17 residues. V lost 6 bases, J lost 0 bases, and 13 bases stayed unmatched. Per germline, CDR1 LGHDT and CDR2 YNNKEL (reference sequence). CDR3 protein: CASSHPRGPRPNYGYTF. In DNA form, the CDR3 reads TGTGCCAGCAGTCATCCTAGGGGGCCTCGCCCTAACTATGGCTACACCTTC.

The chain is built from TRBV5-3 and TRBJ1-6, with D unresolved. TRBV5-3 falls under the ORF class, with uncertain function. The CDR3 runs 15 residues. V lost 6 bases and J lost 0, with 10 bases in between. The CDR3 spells CARMPPSSYNSPLHF. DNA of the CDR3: TGTGCCAGAATGCCGCCTAGCTCCTATAATTCACCCCTCCACTTT.